A single TCR beta chain is shown here with its context. The antigen is undetermined. This sample stems from a study of blood T cells in healthy people across ages. Points from the study as a whole: Naive CD4+ cell counts and diversity both ran higher in long-lived than in aged donors.

This CDR3 is built from 13 residues. CDR1 is SEHNR, CDR2 FQNEAQ, per germline (reference sequence). Trimming removed 5 bases at V and 4 bases at J, with 11 bases between. A second PCR of about 6 to 12 cycles used a sample-barcoded 5' primer and a J-beta primer mix. A 12-random-nucleotide template-switch adaptor tagged each cDNA molecule. TCRdb reanalysed the 5' RACE reads using MiXCR and keeps one entry per CDR3 protein. This sample has hundreds of thousands of distinct CDR3 sequences, with around 25% found just once. This sample was also put to use in a study of T cells of mothers and their children. That paper states: Per child, roughly 3 million TCR beta CDR3 reads were obtained, against over 9.5 million per mother. At a sensitivity of around 91 clones per million clonotypes, no persistent microchimeric T cell clones appeared.

The chain recombines TRBV7-9 with TRBJ1-2; no clear D gene. This clonotype was sampled from a boy aged 5-17 years in good health. Material for sequencing was blood. The CDR3 reads CASSAPGLYGYTF. The CDR3 nucleotides read TGTGCCAGCAGCGCGCCGGGCCTCTATGGCTACACCTTC.